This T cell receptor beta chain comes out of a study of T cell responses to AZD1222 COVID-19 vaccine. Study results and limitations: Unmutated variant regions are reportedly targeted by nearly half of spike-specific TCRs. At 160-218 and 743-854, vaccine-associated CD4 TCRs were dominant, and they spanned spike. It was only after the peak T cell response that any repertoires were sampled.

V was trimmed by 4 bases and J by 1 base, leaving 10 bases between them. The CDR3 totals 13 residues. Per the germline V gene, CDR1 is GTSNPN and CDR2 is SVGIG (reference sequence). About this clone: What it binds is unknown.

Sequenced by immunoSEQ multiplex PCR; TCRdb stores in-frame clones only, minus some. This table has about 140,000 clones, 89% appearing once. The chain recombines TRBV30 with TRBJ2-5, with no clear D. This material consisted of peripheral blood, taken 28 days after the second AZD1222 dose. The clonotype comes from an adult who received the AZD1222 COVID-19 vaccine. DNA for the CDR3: TGTGCCTGGAATCCTGGAATCCAAGAGACCCAGTACTTC. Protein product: CAWNPGIQETQYF.